The 21 T cell receptor beta chains below come from one sample, sequenced in a study of radiotherapy plus CTLA-4 blockade in lung cancer. Produced via immunoSEQ multiplex PCR; TCRdb's table is partial and in-frame only. The data hold approximately 95,000 clones, with about 81% observed a single time. The sequencing here drew on peripheral blood, taken from a patient treated with radiotherapy plus ipilimumab. All receptors come from a human donor with non-small cell lung cancer who had a partial response to radiotherapy plus ipilimumab.

The chain is built from TRBV28 and TRBJ2-7; 9 positions match TRBD1. Germline CDR1 MDHEN, CDR2 SYDVKM. The CDR3 runs 15 residues. V was clipped by 5 bases and J by 5 bases; unmatched bases: 10. CDR3 residues: CASSPLGTGIHEQYF. The DNA of the CDR3 is TGTGCCAGCAGTCCCCTCGGGACAGGGATCCACGAGCAGTACTTC.

This clone was recorded once. The chain is built from TRBV28 and TRBJ1-2; possible D gene TRBD1, 6 bases. The CDR3 sequence is 14 residues long. V shed 4 bases and J shed 5 bases, with 14 bases lying between them. Germline values: CDR1 MDHEN, CDR2 SYDVKM. CDR3 in amino acids: CASSSPRRGYGYTF. The DNA for the CDR3 is TGTGCCAGCAGTTCCCCCCGCAGGGGATATGGCTACACCTTC.

V usage is TRBV30 and J usage is TRBJ2-2; perhaps TRBD2 as D (6 bases). The CDR3 spans 14 residues. Trimming shortened V by 2 bases and J by 4 bases, and 11 bases separated the two germline ends. Germline-derived CDR1 and CDR2 are GTSNPN and SVGIG (reference sequence). The CDR3 DNA is TGTGCCTGGAGTTTGCTAGCGACCACCGGGGAGCTGTTTTTT. Amino acid sequence: CAWSLLATTGELFF.

The rearrangement links TRBV30 to TRBJ1-2; D unresolved. The CDR3 loop spans 13 amino acids. The germline CDR1 and CDR2 sequences are GTSNPN and SVGIG (reference sequence). Trimming removed 0 bases at V and 2 bases at J, with 7 bases between. In DNA form, the CDR3 reads TGTGCCTGGAGTGTAAGGGAGAACTATGGCTACACCTTC. This sequence encodes CAWSVRENYGYTF.

This clone appeared a few times. This chain connects TRBV6-1 to TRBJ2-7, with D perhaps TRBD2 (6 bases). The V and J ends lost 6 bases and 0 bases respectively, with 15 bases between them. CDR1 is MNHNS, CDR2 SASEGT, per germline. The CDR3 runs 15 residues. CDR3 residues: CASRKGLASSYEQYF. CDR3 nucleotide sequence: TGTGCCAGCAGAAAGGGACTGGCGAGCTCCTACGAGCAGTACTTC.

This clone was seen a single time. The J gene is TRBJ2-3, the V gene TRBV27; the match to TRBD2 covers 8 bases. The length of the CDR3 is 14 residues. After removal of 8 bases from V and 3 bases from J, the junction contained 7 bases not matched to a gene. Germline V gene data show CDR1 as MNHEY and CDR2 as SMNVEV (reference sequence). The CDR3 nucleotides read TGTGCCAGCTCATGGACTAGCAGTACAGATACGCAGTATTTT. Amino acid sequence: CASSWTSSTDTQYF.

This clone occurred a few times. J is TRBJ2-7 and V is TRBV7-8, with D possibly being TRBD2 (5 bases). From germline, CDR1 is SGHVS and CDR2 FQNEAQ. The CDR3 consists of 13 residues. V was clipped by 4 bases and J by 2 bases, with 9 bases between them. This chain's CDR3 is CASSSDGTYEQYF. The CDR3 nucleotides read TGTGCCAGCAGCTCCGACGGGACCTACGAGCAGTACTTC.

CDR3 DNA: TGTGCCAGCTCCCCCCGCTCCGGGGACAGGGCTATGAGTGAAAAACTGTTTTTT. Translation gives CASSPRSGDRAMSEKLFF. V gene TRBV18 combines with J gene TRBJ1-4; the match to TRBD1 covers 9 bases. The CDR3 sequence is 18 residues long. V gave up 6 bases and J gave up 7 bases; unmatched junction bases: 18. Germline CDR1 is KGHSH and CDR2 is LQKENI.

The CDR3 region is CASSLGTGAVNIQYF. Here the CDR3 DNA reads TGTGCCAGCAGCCTAGGGACAGGGGCCGTAAACATTCAGTACTTC. The chain carries TRBV11-2 and TRBJ2-4; 10 bases fit TRBD1. The CDR3 contains 15 residues. The ends lost 5 bases at V and 6 bases at J; junction bases unmatched: 7. CDR1 is SGHAT, CDR2 FQNNGV, per germline.

The chain carries TRBV10-2 and TRBJ2-1, with a weak D call TRBD2 (5 bases). V was pared by 6 bases and J by 3 bases, with 12 bases between. Germline CDR1 is WSHSY and CDR2 is SAAADI. This CDR3 is 14 amino acids long. The CDR3: CASRVPGGYNEQFF. CDR3 DNA: TGCGCCAGCAGGGTCCCAGGAGGCTACAATGAGCAGTTCTTC.

This chain uses TRBV15 with TRBJ1-4; D is uncertain. Trimming removed 3 bases from V and 2 bases from J, with 7 bases in between. The CDR3 length is 14 residues. Germline lookup yields CDR1 LNHNV and CDR2 YYDKDF (reference sequence). The CDR3 DNA is TGTGCCACCAGCAGGGGAGGTACTAATGAAAAACTGTTTTTT. Its translation: CATSRGGTNEKLFF.

In its sample, this clone was seen once. The chain links TRBV27 to TRBJ2-3, with D possibly matching TRBD2 (6 bases). The V gene lost 5 bases and the J gene lost 2 bases, with 11 bases spanning the gap. The CDR3 is 14 amino acids. CDR1 is MNHEY, CDR2 SMNVEV, per germline (reference sequence). The CDR3 spells CASSGSGYTDTQYF. Written as DNA, the CDR3 is TGTGCCAGCAGTGGTAGCGGATACACAGATACGCAGTATTTT.

The J gene is TRBJ2-5, the V gene TRBV21-1; the D call TRBD2 from the table was never checked on the DNA. TRBV21-1 constitutes a pseudogene. The CDR3 contains 19 residues. The CDR3, as DNA: TGTGCCAGCAGCAAAGCCCCCCTTACGAAGACAACGCGGGGAGAGACCCAGTACTTC. Translated: CASSKAPLTKTTRGETQYF.

The V and J genes are TRBV19 and TRBJ2-1; 11 nucleotides line up with TRBD2. CDR3 length equals 18 residues. The junction had 11 bases not matched to a gene; V was cut back by 3 bases and J by 4 bases. Germline values: CDR1 LNHDA, CDR2 SQIVND (reference sequence). In DNA form, the CDR3 reads TGTGCCAGTAGTATTGGGACTAGCGGATTTGGGGGGTACAATGAGCAGTTCTTC. Its translation is CASSIGTSGFGGYNEQFF.

The chain carries TRBV9 and TRBJ1-1; TRBD1 agrees at 8 bases. The CDR3 extends over 14 amino acids. Germline values: CDR1 SGDLS, CDR2 YYNGEE. The V and J ends lost 2 bases and 4 bases, in that order; junction bases with no gene match: 4. CDR3 coding DNA: TGTGCCAGCAGCGTGGACAGGGAGGGCACTGAAGCTTTCTTT. It translates to CASSVDREGTEAFF.

The chain recombines TRBV11-2 with TRBJ1-1, with D possibly TRBD1 on 5 matching bases. There are 13 residues in the CDR3. Germline assignment: CDR1 SGHAT and CDR2 FQNNGV. Trimming removed 4 bases from V and 5 bases from J, with 11 bases in between. The CDR3 reads CASSSFGGTEAFF. The CDR3, as DNA: TGTGCCAGCAGCTCCTTTGGGGGGACTGAAGCTTTCTTT.

The chain combines TRBV19 with TRBJ2-5, with 9 bases identical to TRBD2. The CDR3 runs to 15 residues. Germline V gene data show CDR1 as LNHDA and CDR2 as SQIVND (reference sequence). V was clipped by 1 base and J by 5 bases; unmatched bases: 5. In DNA form, the CDR3 reads TGTGCCAGTAGTATAGGTAGCGGGAGCTTGGAGACCCAGTACTTC. Encoded protein: CASSIGSGSLETQYF. The variable domain in full, with the rest retrieved from reference TRBV19 and TRBJ2-5, is DGGITQSPKYLFRKEGQNVTLSCEQNLNHDAMYWYRQDPGQGLRLIYYSQIVNDFQKGDIAEGYSVSREKKESFPLTVTSAQKNPTAFYLCASSIGSGSLETQYFGPGTRLLVL.

The chain links TRBV19 to TRBJ2-7; no clear D. The ends were cut back, 3 bases at V and 2 bases at J, with 8 bases in the middle. The CDR3 sequence is 13 residues long. Germline lookup yields CDR1 LNHDA and CDR2 SQIVND (reference sequence). The CDR3 here is CASSISVTYEQYF. CDR3 sequence (DNA): TGTGCCAGTAGTATTTCAGTTACCTACGAGCAGTACTTC.

This chain joins TRBV2 and TRBJ1-5; TRBD1 agrees at 7 bases. The V segment lost 0 bases and the J segment 1 base; nucleotides outside the gene matches: 0. The CDR3 sequence is 15 residues long. The germline V gene encodes CDR1 SNHLY and CDR2 FYNNEI. DNA for the CDR3: TGTGCCAGCAGTGAAGCGGGACAGAGCAATCAGCCCCAGCATTTT. Translating it yields CASSEAGQSNQPQHF.

This rearrangement joins TRBV18 to TRBJ2-3, with 8 nucleotides matching TRBD2. This CDR3 has 15 amino acids. CDR1 and CDR2 from the germline V gene are KGHSH and LQKENI. The V gene end was trimmed by 3 bases and the J gene end by 3 bases; junction bases not matched to a gene: 5. The chain's CDR3 is CASSPSGRETDTQYF. Here the CDR3 DNA reads TGTGCCAGCTCACCGAGCGGGAGAGAGACAGATACGCAGTATTTT.

The chain combines TRBV7-3 with TRBJ1-1; TRBD1 aligns across 7 bases. Unmatched junction bases numbered 7, after V lost 5 bases and J lost 4 bases. Germline CDR1 is SGHTA and CDR2 is FQGTGA. This CDR3 comprises 14 residues. CDR3 protein: CASSLRQGLTEAFF. The CDR3 DNA reads TGTGCCAGCAGCCTAAGACAGGGACTCACTGAAGCTTTCTTT. Filled out from reference TRBV7-3 and TRBJ1-1, the complete variable domain reads GAGVSQTPSNKVTEKGKYVELRCDPISGHTALYWYRQSLGQGPEFLIYFQGTGAADDSGLPNDRFFAVRPEGSVSTLKIQRTERGDSAVYLCASSLRQGLTEAFFGQGTRLTVV.